A single sample is the source of the 20 T cell receptor beta chains below, sequenced in a study of T-cell memory formation after mild COVID-19. TCRdb itself ran the 5' RACE reads through MiXCR, one entry per CDR3 protein. Among 360,000 or so distinct CDR3 sequences listed, 28% were seen once. The sequenced sample was PBMCs or a T cell subset sorted from them (not recorded which). The source of these receptors is an adult woman who had mild COVID-19 (a few samples of this study predate the infection). Cell type and time point are not known.

The genes are TRBV12-3 or TRBV12-4 and TRBJ2-7, with D perhaps given as TRBD1 or TRBD2 (5 bases each). The V gene lost 4 bases and the J gene lost 4 bases, with 17 bases spanning the gap. The CDR3 covers 15 residues. In nucleotides, the CDR3 is TGTGCCAGCAGTTCGGGGCCGGGAAGATCTTACGAGCAGTACTTC. Translating it yields CASSSGPGRSYEQYF.

This clonotype was observed a few times. The V and J genes are TRBV12-3 or TRBV12-4 and TRBJ2-1; 12 nucleotides line up with TRBD1. V shed 6 bases and J 9 bases; nucleotides not matched to a gene: 15. This CDR3 contains 17 residues. DNA of the CDR3: TGTGCCAGCAGCGAACCCCCGGGACAGGGGGCCCCGGGTGAGCAGTTCTTC. This encodes CASSEPPGQGAPGEQFF.

This clonotype was recorded at least ten times. The chain couples TRBV25-1 to TRBJ2-6, with D tentatively TRBD2 (7 bases). V lost 4 bases to trimming and J lost 1 base, with 14 bases between them. This CDR3 is 17 amino acids long. CDR1 MGHDK and CDR2 SYGVNS come from the germline V gene. For the CDR3, the DNA is TGTGCCAGCAGTGGGCTAGGGGGGGAATCTGGGGCCAACGTCCTGACTTTC. As protein: CASSGLGGESGANVLTF.

In its sample, this clonotype was seen a few times. V is TRBV5-6 and J is TRBJ2-7; 7 bases align to TRBD1. CDR1 and CDR2 (germline): SGHDT, YYEEEE. V lost 3 bases, J lost 2 bases, and 8 bases stayed unmatched. This CDR3 comprises 15 residues. The CDR3 is CASSSAGQAAYEQYF. The CDR3 DNA sequence: TGTGCCAGCAGCTCAGCCGGACAGGCGGCCTACGAGCAGTACTTC.

The V gene is TRBV20-1, the J gene TRBJ1-2, with D perhaps matching TRBD1 (6 bases). The CDR3 spans 14 residues. The V and J ends lost 7 bases and 9 bases respectively, with 24 bases between them. Germline V gives CDR1 DFQATT, CDR2 SNEGSKA (reference sequence). The DNA of the CDR3 is TGCAGTGTTGGGGCAGCGGGCAGGGGAAGGAGCTACACCTTC. Translated, it gives CSVGAAGRGRSYTF.

J is TRBJ1-2 and V is TRBV7-9; D remains ambiguous. Germline CDR1 reads SEHNR; CDR2 reads FQNEAQ (reference sequence). The CDR3 has 12 residues. V was shortened by 5 bases and J by 8 bases, with 12 bases between the two germline ends. DNA of the CDR3: TGTGCCAGCAGCAAGGATGTAGGCGGCTACACCTTC. This encodes CASSKDVGGYTF. Drawing the rest from reference TRBV7-9 and TRBJ1-2, the complete variable domain is DTGVSQNPRHKITKRGQNVTFRCDPISEHNRLYWYRQTLGQGPEFLTYFQNEAQLEKSRLLSDRFSAERPKGSFSTLEIQRTEQGDSAMYLCASSKDVGGYTFGSGTRLTVV.

This clonotype was recorded many times. The chain employs TRBV20-1 and TRBJ2-7; D may match TRBD1 or TRBD2 (5 bases each). The CDR3 has 14 residues. V was cut by 6 bases and J by 2 bases, with 17 bases left in between. Germline assignment: CDR1 DFQATT and CDR2 SNEGSKA (reference sequence). In nucleotides, the CDR3 is TGCAGTGCACTCAACCGGGACCGCGCCTACGAGCAGTACTTC. Amino acids: CSALNRDRAYEQYF.

The chain uses TRBV12-3 or TRBV12-4 and TRBJ1-4, with 7 bases identical to TRBD1. V dropped 3 bases and J dropped 0; count of bases not matched to a gene: 7. The CDR3 is 17 residues long. This CDR3 reads CASSLGQTMATNEKLFF. CDR3 bases: TGTGCCAGCAGTTTGGGACAGACTATGGCAACTAATGAAAAACTGTTTTTT.

With regard to this clonotype: A junction boundary mismatches the germline segment, possibly from a read error. The chain recombines TRBV3-1 with TRBJ2-3; D is perhaps TRBD1 (5 bases). Germline CDR1 is LGHDT and CDR2 is YNNKEL (reference sequence). This CDR3 spans 13 amino acids. CDR3: CASTKQGPDTQLF. The CDR3 DNA is TGTGCCAGCACCAAGCAGGGCCCAGATACGCAGCTTTTT.

The gene calls are TRBV6-5 and TRBJ2-2; D is tentatively TRBD1 or TRBD2 (6 bases each). V was pared by 2 bases and J by 4 bases, with 8 bases between. Germline V gene sequence: CDR1 MNHEY, CDR2 SVGAGI. CDR3 length equals 14 residues. The DNA for the CDR3 is TGTGCCAGCAGTTACAGGGGGGCCACCGGGGAGCTGTTTTTT. Amino acids: CASSYRGATGELFF.

The rearrangement joins TRBV20-1 to TRBJ2-1; TRBD2 aligns across 7 bases. The CDR3 loop spans 13 amino acids. V lost 7 bases, J lost 5 bases, and 8 bases stayed unmatched. Germline lookup yields CDR1 DFQATT and CDR2 SNEGSKA (reference sequence). As DNA, the CDR3 is TGCAGTGTCCCCGGGACTATCCACAATGAGCAGTTCTTC. This sequence encodes CSVPGTIHNEQFF.

Only one count was recorded for this clonotype. The chain has TRBV6-5 and TRBJ1-2; D is perhaps TRBD1 (5 bases). Deletions cut 1 base from V and 3 bases from J, with 12 bases between. The CDR3 length is 15 residues. Germline-derived CDR1 and CDR2 are MNHEY and SVGAGI. The CDR3 nucleotides are TGTGCCAGCAGTTACTACGGGGGTGAAGACTATGGCTACACCTTC. Its translation: CASSYYGGEDYGYTF.

This clonotype was detected a few times. The rearrangement uses TRBV9 and TRBJ2-7, with TRBD1 matching over 8 bases. Per the germline V gene, CDR1 is SGDLS and CDR2 is YYNGEE. Germline trimming cut 3 bases from V and 2 bases from J; bases unmatched to any gene: 7. This CDR3 spans 15 amino acids. The CDR3 DNA follows: TGTGCCAGCAGCGCAACAGGGGGATTGACCTACGAGCAGTACTTC. It translates to CASSATGGLTYEQYF.

The chain recombines TRBV29-1 with TRBJ2-7; 10 bases map to TRBD2. The V and J ends lost 7 bases and 2 bases, in that order; junction bases with no gene match: 11. Germline CDR1 reads SQVTM; CDR2 reads ANQGSEA. This CDR3 is 15 amino acids long. The CDR3: CSARGGLAGAYEQYF. The CDR3 DNA follows: TGCAGCGCCCGAGGTGGGCTAGCGGGAGCCTACGAGCAGTACTTC.

The sample holds a few counts of this clonotype. The CDR3 loop is CSGGLTDTQYF. As DNA, the CDR3 is TGCAGCGGCGGATTGACAGATACGCAGTATTTT. The gene calls are TRBV29-1 and TRBJ2-3, with D unresolved. V lost 7 bases, J lost 3 bases, and 8 bases lay in between. Looked up from germline, CDR1 is SQVTM and CDR2 is ANQGSEA. The CDR3 runs 11 residues.

The chain recombines TRBV4-1 with TRBJ1-5; D might be TRBD1 (5 bases). Between the trimmed V and J ends, which lost 4 bases and 8 bases, there was a span of 24 bases. The CDR3 has 17 amino acids. Germline V gene sequence: CDR1 MGHRA, CDR2 YSYEKL. CDR3 coding DNA: TGCGCCAGCAGCCCTCAGTCCGGGGACGGGACGTCTGAGCCCCAGCATTTT. Its translation: CASSPQSGDGTSEPQHF.

The rearrangement uses TRBV7-9 and TRBJ2-1, with 11 bases aligning to TRBD2. The CDR3 totals 17 residues. Trimming cost V 6 bases and J 4 bases; bases outside gene matches: 11. CDR1 is SEHNR and CDR2 is FQNEAQ in the germline V gene (reference sequence). CDR3 sequence reads: CASRQNGTSGHYNEQFF. DNA of the CDR3: TGTGCCAGCAGACAGAACGGGACTAGCGGACATTACAATGAGCAGTTCTTC.

This clonotype was found a few times. CDR3 bases: TGTGCCAGCAGTTTAGACGGCGCGAACACCGGGGAGCTGTTTTTT. Translated: CASSLDGANTGELFF. This rearrangement joins TRBV12-3 or TRBV12-4 to TRBJ2-2, with unresolved D. V was trimmed by 1 base and J by 0 bases, leaving 6 bases between them. The CDR3 runs to 15 residues.

This clonotype was detected a few times. The J gene is TRBJ1-2, the V gene TRBV6-6, with 11 bases identical to TRBD1. Looked up from germline, CDR1 is MNHNY and CDR2 is SVGAGI (reference sequence). CDR3 length: 15 residues. V was clipped by 7 bases and J by 4 bases; unmatched bases: 8. The CDR3 sequence is CASTGTGGFLYGYTF. The CDR3 DNA follows: TGTGCCAGCACCGGGACAGGGGGTTTCCTCTATGGCTACACCTTC.

This clonotype was observed a few times. The CDR3 loop reads CSVEDSADPNQPQHF. Written as DNA, the CDR3 is TGCAGCGTTGAAGATTCAGCAGACCCCAATCAGCCCCAGCATTTT. V and J are TRBV29-1 and TRBJ1-5; D unclear. Germline CDR1 reads SQVTM; CDR2 reads ANQGSEA. CDR3 length: 15 residues. V gave up 0 bases and J gave up 3 bases, with 12 bases separating them.